This T cell receptor (beta chain) was observed in a study of naive and memory T cell subsets (dated by TCRdb to the late 2010s). Some background on the complete study: The study applied an open-source, UMI-based TCR alpha and beta sequencing pipeline to sorted naive and memory peripheral blood T cell subsets. IgG serology results and the functional CMV T cell responses were in complete agreement. RNA was DNase-treated and reverse transcribed with TCR constant-region primers, mostly using SuperScript III. Study-wide conclusions, independent of this receptor: RNA-based TCR counts may be affected by expression changes linked to T cell activation and differentiation. The repertoire findings for the naive and memory subsets could not be validated against a ground truth, as none was available. In both CD4 and CD8 cells, the Gini index increased while Shannon and inverse Simpson diversity decreased from naive through CM, EM and EMRA. After error correction, only a single occurrence was seen for over 95% of naive TCR sequences, so much steeper abundance distributions were produced than in memory subsets. Each clonotype was defined as a single alpha or beta chain sequence rather than as a paired alpha/beta receptor. TCR abundance followed a power law with an exponent that was different for naive and memory subsets but consistent across the three individuals.

The sample holds many counts of this clonotype. Its antigen is unknown. The input lacks base qualities; no much larger clone sits a single base away. V gives up 5 bases and J gives up 2 bases, and the segment between their germline ends measures 18 bases. Via the germline V gene, CDR1 is SQVTM and CDR2 ANQGSEA. The CDR3 measures 15 amino acids from cysteine to phenylalanine. Only the CDR3 DNA is retained, 45 bases long and in frame from the first base. The library was built by means of UMI-ligation and nested PCR. The beta constant-region primer consisted of an equimolar mixture of two oligonucleotides that together covered TRBC1 and TRBC2. T4 RNA ligase 1 ligated a single-stranded oligonucleotide carrying the SP2 primer and a 12-nucleotide UMI to the cDNA 3' end. The ligated cDNA went through four rounds of PCR with nested alpha and beta constant-region primers together with the SP2 primer. Incubation of the ligation reaction lasted about 18-24 hours at 16 degrees C. To avoid over-amplification, PCR2 was usually performed as a SYBR Green qPCR and halted once a predetermined threshold was reached. Agencourt AMPure XP magnetic beads were used for all purifications after the first. Library quantification was done by Qubit, followed by a TapeStation check on which the main peak was expected at around 650 bp. Pooled libraries were sequenced on an Illumina MiSeq with v2 2x251 paired-end kits, typically giving roughly 0.9-2.1 million reads per sample. Each sample was pooled at about 4 nM, and about 5-7% PhiX was included to help cluster recognition. Per the source publication's procedure: Decombinator assigned V and J genes to Demultiplexor-processed FASTQ reads by tag matching, allowing a single base-pair mismatch. By using UMIs, Collapsinator corrected both sequencing errors and the frequency errors caused by PCR heterogeneity. TCRs were translated and CDR3s were extracted from the conserved cysteine to the FGXG phenylalanine by CDR3Translator, with non-productive sequences being flagged. Repertoires were subsampled to equal numbers of UMI-defined TCRs before Gini, Shannon entropy and inverse Simpson indices were calculated. Power-law fits to clonotype abundance distributions were performed by maximum likelihood within the linear range. Similar UMI counts, unique TCR numbers and clonal distributions were obtained with the pipeline and with MIGEC on one naive CD8 sample. A set of 6,000 to 8,000 CMV-associated CDR3 sequences, compiled from VDJdb and a published dataset, was used to search the repertoires. Through fastp at Q25 and MiXCR, TCRdb rebuilt clones from the public reads, retaining in-frame beta chains. Every entry covers one CDR3 protein and lists the most common genes and DNA from its rows. TCRdb, not the original authors, processed these V and J calls. This sample lists tens of thousands of distinct CDR3 sequences; less than 15% were detected once. The ten largest clones add up to roughly a fifth of the sample.

From the second PCR step on, the TCR alpha and beta chain libraries were amplified in separate reactions. To determine each donor's CMV status, fresh PBMCs were stimulated overnight with CMV viral lysate, and IFNgamma production from CD4+ T cells was then assessed. CD4 T cells were positively selected with Miltenyi beads, followed by positive selection of CD8 T cells from the CD4-negative fraction. After staining for CD3, CD4, CD8, CD45RA, CD27 and a live/dead dye, cells were sorted on a BD Aria II into four subsets based on CD45RA and CD27. Effector memory cells were sorted as CD45RA-CD27-, and EMRA cells as CD45RA+CD27-. Blood was obtained from three healthy volunteers, and the blood from each volunteer was fractionated into CD4 and CD8 T cells and subsequently into four differentiation subsets. Roughly 0.11 L of peripheral blood was collected from each donor, and PBMC were isolated by Ficoll-Paque PLUS density-gradient centrifugation. The sorted cells were lysed in RLT buffer, after which RNA was extracted using a Qiagen RNeasy kit and kept at -80 degrees C.

This receptor was taken from a human donor in good health. This chain is built from TRBV29-1 and TRBJ1-2, and the D gene may be TRBD1, 5 bases matching. Sequencing used effector memory CD4+ T cells from blood. This specimen's cell subset or site label, per the study, means: effector memory, CD45RA- CD27-. The CDR3 here reads CSVWDGTRGNYGYTF. In nucleotides, the sequence is TGCAGCGTTTGGGACGGCACCCGTGGAAACTATGGCTACACCTTC.